The next 23 T cell receptor beta chains were all read from a single sample in a study of a mutant IDH1 vaccine in newly diagnosed glioma. TCRdb keeps only in-frame clones here, not all; method: immunoSEQ multiplex PCR. The sample consists of some 23,000 clones, around 77% of them appearing once. The antigens of these receptors remain unknown. The time point was: week 11, during vaccination. The investigators gave 300 ug of mutant IDH1 20-mer peptide in each vaccine dose, together with topical imiquimod. The source material was PBMCs, sampled from a glioma patient whose treatment included an IDH1 peptide vaccine. All receptors derive from a young woman with glioma.

The rearrangement joins TRBV6-1 to TRBJ1-3; the D is unclear. CDR3 length: 14 amino acids. CDR1 and CDR2 from the germline V gene are MNHNS and SASEGT. The V end was cut by 2 bases, the J end by 0 bases, with 5 bases between. This chain's CDR3 is CASSEFNSGNTIYF. CDR3 coding DNA: TGTGCCAGCAGTGAATTCAACTCTGGAAACACCATATATTTT.

As DNA, the CDR3 is TGTGCCAGCAGCTTCTTTCGACAGGGGCAGGGGGAGACCCAGTACTTC. This sequence encodes CASSFFRQGQGETQYF. The V gene is TRBV13, the J gene TRBJ2-5, with 8 bases fitting TRBD1. Germline lookup yields CDR1 PRHDT and CDR2 FYEKMQ (reference sequence). The CDR3 is made up of 16 amino acids. J lost 5 bases, V lost 3 bases, and 11 bases had no gene match.

The chain is built from TRBV25-1 and TRBJ2-1, with D unclear. V gave up 4 bases and J gave up 10 bases, with 17 bases separating them. The CDR3 spans 14 residues. CDR1 is MGHDK and CDR2 is SYGVNS in the germline V gene. CDR3 protein: CASSGPAVGWEQFF. The CDR3 DNA reads TGTGCCAGCAGTGGACCAGCTGTAGGGTGGGAGCAGTTCTTC.

The chain uses TRBV4-2 and TRBJ2-3, with D perhaps TRBD1 or TRBD2 (6 bases each). V lost 4 bases to trimming and J lost 2 bases, with 19 bases between them. Germline V gene sequence: CDR1 LGHNA, CDR2 YNFKEQ. The CDR3 has 17 amino acids. CDR3 coding DNA: TGTGCCAGCAGCCTACAGAAGGGGGGTAGTATCACAGATACGCAGTATTTT. Translated: CASSLQKGGSITDTQYF.

The chain has TRBV30 and TRBJ1-1; D ambiguous. The V gene lost 0 bases and the J gene lost 1 base, with 6 bases spanning the gap. The CDR3 length is 13 residues. Looked up from germline, CDR1 is GTSNPN and CDR2 is SVGIG (reference sequence). Here the CDR3 DNA reads TGTGCCTGGAGTGTATACGGGAACACTGAAGCTTTCTTT. Translation gives CAWSVYGNTEAFF. Using reference TRBV30 and TRBJ1-1 for the parts outside the CDR3, the full variable domain is SQTIHQWPATLVQPVGSPLSLECTVEGTSNPNLYWYRQAAGRGLQLLFYSVGIGQISSEVPQNLSASRPQDRQFILSSKKLLLSDSGFYLCAWSVYGNTEAFFGQGTRLTVV.

The chain couples TRBV19 to TRBJ2-3; D tentatively reads TRBD1 or TRBD2 (5 bases each). Germline loops: CDR1 LNHDA, CDR2 SQIVND (reference sequence). With 10 bases removed from V and 6 bases from J, the gap between germline ends came to 11 bases. CDR3 length: 11 residues. The CDR3 sequence: CATTWGDTQYF. CDR3 DNA: TGTGCCACCACCTGGGGGGATACGCAGTATTTT. Filled out from reference TRBV19 and TRBJ2-3, the complete variable domain reads DGGITQSPKYLFRKEGQNVTLSCEQNLNHDAMYWYRQDPGQGLRLIYYSQIVNDFQKGDIAEGYSVSREKKESFPLTVTSAQKNPTAFYLCATTWGDTQYFGPGTRLTVL.

V usage is TRBV2 and J usage is TRBJ2-1; TRBD2 matches 10 bases. Germline V gene data show CDR1 as SNHLY and CDR2 as FYNNEI. The CDR3 has 14 amino acids. V shed 8 bases, J shed 12 bases, and the junction held 13 bases outside the gene matches. The CDR3, as DNA: TGTGCCAGCCACTTGGGACTAGCGTCTCTCAGGCAGTTCTTC. Protein product: CASHLGLASLRQFF.

This clone was picked up a small number of times. The rearrangement uses TRBV25-1 and TRBJ1-4; D gene ambiguous. V lost 3 bases and J lost 1, with 6 bases in between. CDR1 and CDR2 (germline): MGHDK, SYGVNS. This CDR3 region has 14 residues. The CDR3 bases are TGTGCCAGCAGTGAGTCAGGAACTAATGAAAAACTGTTTTTT. Amino acid sequence: CASSESGTNEKLFF.

This clone was recorded once. The chain is built from TRBV9 and TRBJ1-2; no firm D call. The germline V gene has CDR1 SGDLS and CDR2 YYNGEE. This CDR3 region has 8 residues. V lost 2 bases to trimming and J lost 11 bases, with 1 base between them. CDR3 sequence (DNA): TGTGCCAGCAGCGTTTACACCTTC. Protein sequence: CASSVYTF.

This sequence joins TRBV2 and TRBJ1-1; no firm D call. Germline V gene data show CDR1 as SNHLY and CDR2 as FYNNEI. The CDR3 has 14 amino acids. The V end lost 4 bases, the J end lost 1 base, and 10 bases lay between the germline ends. In DNA, the CDR3 is TGTGCCAGCAGTGGTTCGTTGGGGAACACTGAAGCTTTCTTT. Residues: CASSGSLGNTEAFF.

This clone was seen a few times. The chain links TRBV7-2 to TRBJ1-2; 7 bases align to TRBD1. There are 14 residues in the CDR3. Germline V gives CDR1 SGHTA, CDR2 FQGNSA. Losses at the gene ends were 0 bases for V and 8 bases for J; bases not matched to a gene: 6. In DNA, the CDR3 is TGTGCCAGCAGCTTAGCCCGGACAGGCCAAGGCTACACCTTC. It specifies CASSLARTGQGYTF.

The V call is TRBV6-1, the J call TRBJ1-4; D ambiguous. The CDR3 length is 15 residues. Trimming removed 1 base at V and 1 base at J, with 7 bases between. Germline V gene lookup returns CDR1 MNHNS and CDR2 SASEGT. CDR3 sequence: CASSEVKGTNEKLFF. As DNA, the CDR3 is TGTGCCAGCAGTGAAGTAAAAGGAACTAATGAAAAACTGTTTTTT.

The chain carries TRBV5-1 and TRBJ2-7; D might be TRBD2 (5 bases). The CDR3 runs 16 residues. Trimming took off 0 bases at V and 7 bases at J, with 20 bases between the two ends. The germline gives CDR1 SGHRS, CDR2 YFSETQ. The CDR3 DNA is TGCGCCAGCAGCTTGGTTACTGGACTGGGTTCGAGGGAGCAGTACTTC. It yields the protein CASSLVTGLGSREQYF.

This chain uses TRBV19 with TRBJ1-2, with unresolved D. The CDR3 contains 13 residues. Deletions cut 10 bases from V and 4 bases from J, with 16 bases between. Germline V gene sequence: CDR1 LNHDA, CDR2 SQIVND (reference sequence). The CDR3 bases are TGTGCCACCAAAGGAGAGGCCCTCTATGGCTACACCTTC. It codes for CATKGEALYGYTF.

The chain is built from TRBV10-3 and TRBJ1-5; 8 nucleotides align to TRBD1. CDR1 is ENHRY, CDR2 SYGVKD, per germline. Trimming cost V 4 bases and J 2 bases; bases outside gene matches: 1. This CDR3 has 14 amino acids. The CDR3 sequence: CAISVTGGNQPQHF. The CDR3, as DNA: TGTGCCATCAGTGTGACAGGGGGCAATCAGCCCCAGCATTTT.

The rearrangement links TRBV7-6 to TRBJ2-2, with TRBD2 matching over 11 bases. CDR3 size: 16 residues. Unmatched junction bases numbered 1, after V lost 0 bases and J lost 4 bases. Germline V gene sequence: CDR1 SGHVS, CDR2 FNYEAQ. The CDR3 DNA reads as TGTGCCAGCAGCTTAGCTAGCGGGAGGGGCACCGGGGAGCTGTTTTTT. Translating gives CASSLASGRGTGELFF.

This clone was counted a single time. The chain is built from TRBV4-1 and TRBJ2-1; D is uncertain. V was trimmed by 4 bases and J by 8 bases, leaving 12 bases between them. This CDR3 comprises 13 residues. Germline V gene lookup returns CDR1 MGHRA and CDR2 YSYEKL. The CDR3: CASSPRPEYEQFF. For the CDR3, the DNA is TGCGCCAGCAGCCCCCGACCAGAGTATGAGCAGTTCTTC.

The chain links TRBV11-3 to TRBJ2-7; D is uncertain. The CDR3 sequence is 14 residues long. With 1 base removed from V and 2 bases from J, the gap between germline ends came to 9 bases. Per germline, CDR1 SGHNT and CDR2 YENEEA. CDR3 region: CASSLGSAAYEQYF. The CDR3 DNA reads TGTGCCAGCAGCTTAGGGTCGGCAGCCTACGAGCAGTACTTC.

In this sample, this clone turned up a few times. V usage is TRBV19 and J usage is TRBJ1-2; possible D gene TRBD1, 5 bases. Trimming stripped 6 bases from V and 8 bases from J, with 16 bases between. There are 13 residues in the CDR3. Germline loops: CDR1 LNHDA, CDR2 SQIVND (reference sequence). The CDR3 DNA reads as TGTGCCAGTAGGCCTCCCCAGGGCCCGGGCTACACCTTC. Its translation: CASRPPQGPGYTF.

The chain couples TRBV7-2 to TRBJ1-3; D gene ambiguous. Trimming stripped 3 bases from V and 0 bases from J, with 12 bases between. The CDR3 loop spans 16 amino acids. The germline gives CDR1 SGHTA, CDR2 FQGNSA. CDR3 sequence: CASSLMTSDSGNTIYF. CDR3 DNA: TGTGCCAGCAGCTTGATGACCTCAGACTCTGGAAACACCATATATTTT.

The chain couples TRBV7-2 to TRBJ2-3; 9 bases line up with TRBD2. The CDR3 has 15 amino acids. Trimming took 5 bases from V and 6 from J; bases not matched to a gene: 9. Germline CDR1 is SGHTA and CDR2 is FQGNSA. CDR3 sequence (DNA): TGTGCCAGCAGCCTCACGGGGCTAGCGGGGGATACGCAGTATTTT. Protein: CASSLTGLAGDTQYF.

The chain has TRBV29-1 and TRBJ1-3; D unresolved. The CDR3 extends over 12 amino acids. The germline V gene encodes CDR1 SQVTM and CDR2 ANQGSEA. V gave up 3 bases and J gave up 6 bases, with 9 bases separating them. The CDR3 sequence is CSVDAGLNTIYF. For the CDR3, the DNA is TGCAGCGTTGACGCGGGCCTAAACACCATATATTTT.

V and J are TRBV25-1 and TRBJ2-1, with D perhaps TRBD2 (5 bases). CDR1 and CDR2 (germline): MGHDK, SYGVNS. This CDR3 region has 16 residues. V was cut by 3 bases and J by 0 bases, with 12 bases left in between. DNA for the CDR3: TGTGCCAGCAGTGACCACGGTGGGAGCTCCTACAATGAGCAGTTCTTC. It yields the protein CASSDHGGSSYNEQFF. Supplemented by reference TRBV25-1 and TRBJ2-1, the full variable domain reads EADIYQTPRYLVIGTGKKITLECSQTMGHDKMYWYQQDPGMELHLIHYSYGVNSTEKGDLSSESTVSRIRTEHFPLTLESARPSHTSQYLCASSDHGGSSYNEQFFGPGTRLTVL.